A single sample gave rise to the 26 T cell receptor beta chains below, sequenced in a study of T-cell reconstitution after alpha-beta-depleted transplantation in children. The TCRbeta library was prepared with unique molecular identifiers. TCRdb reprocessed the PCR reads via MiXCR and lists one record per CDR3 protein. The table records 640,000 or so distinct CDR3 sequences, over 15% of them present only once. Sequenced material: PBMCs from the stem cell graft donor, taken from the stem cell graft. These receptors came from a human donor who donated a stem cell graft to a child with acute myeloid leukemia.

On this clonotype itself: This may arise from a read error, as a much more abundant clone is one base away. The genes are TRBV28 and TRBJ1-2; 7 nucleotides align to TRBD1. The CDR3 sequence is 11 residues long. Looked up from germline, CDR1 is MDHEN and CDR2 is SYDVKM. V lost 5 bases and J lost 8; bases outside the gene matches: 2. The CDR3 loop reads CASSTGDGYTF. The CDR3 DNA is TGTGCCAGCAGTACAGGGGACGGCTACACCTTC.

There are a few counts of this clonotype. The rearrangement links TRBV6-2 or TRBV6-3 to TRBJ2-7; D is unclear. The CDR3 has 13 amino acids. Germline assignment: CDR1 MNHEY and CDR2 SVGEGT. The chain's CDR3 is CATDKGRMLEQYF. The CDR3 DNA reads as TGTGCAACCGATAAAGGCCGCATGCTAGAGCAGTACTTC.

This clonotype showed up many times. The chain uses TRBV7-2 and TRBJ2-7, with D unresolved. CDR1 and CDR2 (germline): SGHTA, FQGNSA. The CDR3 is made up of 12 amino acids. V lost 1 base and J 7 bases, leaving 8 bases between the germline ends. The CDR3 is CASSLGPLEQYF. The CDR3 nucleotides are TGTGCCAGCAGCTTAGGCCCCCTAGAGCAGTACTTC.

This chain uses TRBV6-1 with TRBJ2-2; tentatively, D is TRBD1 or TRBD2 (5 bases each). CDR1 and CDR2 (germline): MNHNS, SASEGT. The CDR3 has 14 residues. V was shortened by 0 bases and J by 5 bases, with 7 bases between the two germline ends. CDR3 protein: CASSEAGGTGELFF. CDR3 bases: TGTGCCAGCAGTGAAGCTGGGGGTACCGGGGAGCTGTTTTTT.

This clonotype was recorded a few times. This chain uses TRBV4-2 with TRBJ1-1; D unclear. With 4 bases removed from V and 3 bases from J, the gap between germline ends came to 24 bases. The length of the CDR3 is 18 residues. Germline loops: CDR1 LGHNA, CDR2 YNFKEQ. CDR3 DNA sequence: TGTGCCAGCAGCCTAGGCAGGATTGGGGATGATGGGGACACTGAAGCTTTCTTT. Amino acids: CASSLGRIGDDGDTEAFF.

This clonotype was detected many times. An end of the junction does not agree with germline; a read error may underlie this. V usage is TRBV4-1 and J usage is TRBJ2-2; maybe TRBD1 (5 bases). The CDR3 contains 15 residues. Germline V gene lookup returns CDR1 MGHRA and CDR2 YSYEKL. The CDR3 spells CASSHRAGNPGELFF. In nucleotides, the CDR3 is TGCGCCAGCAGCCATCGGGCAGGGAACCCCGGGGAGCTGTTTTTT.

The rearrangement links TRBV12-3 or TRBV12-4 to TRBJ2-7, with D perhaps being TRBD1 or TRBD2 (5 bases each). The germline V and J ends were trimmed by 5 bases and 4 bases, with 18 bases remaining between them. The CDR3 length is 15 residues. CDR3 in DNA: TGTGCCAGCAGTGCCCCCCAGGGAGTTGGTTACGAGCAGTACTTC. This translates into CASSAPQGVGYEQYF.

V and J are TRBV9 and TRBJ2-5, with D perhaps matching TRBD1 (6 bases). CDR3 size: 16 residues. The germline gives CDR1 SGDLS, CDR2 YYNGEE. The V gene lost 2 bases and the J gene lost 5 bases, with 19 bases spanning the gap. The CDR3 sequence is CASSVGTHNSGETQYF. The CDR3 nucleotides read TGTGCCAGCAGCGTCGGGACACACAACTCGGGGGAGACCCAGTACTTC.

Comments on this clonotype: A much larger clone differs by one base, so this may be a read error. The chain employs TRBV20-1 and TRBJ1-1; D gene uncertain. The germline V and J ends were trimmed by 3 bases and 4 bases, with 6 bases remaining between them. Germline CDR1 DFQATT, CDR2 SNEGSKA (reference sequence). The CDR3 is 11 amino acids. In DNA, the CDR3 is TGCAGTGCTAGGGACTTCACTGAAGCTTTCTTT. It yields the protein CSARDFTEAFF.

This clonotype showed up many times. CDR3 sequence: CASSKGVTEAFF. Written as DNA, the CDR3 is TGTGCCAGCAGTAAAGGGGTAACTGAAGCTTTCTTT. The V gene is TRBV6-5, the J gene TRBJ1-1, with D possibly TRBD1 on 5 matching bases. This CDR3 is 12 amino acids long. Trimming stripped 5 bases from V and 5 bases from J, with 9 bases between. Looked up from germline, CDR1 is MNHEY and CDR2 is SVGAGI.

In its sample, this clonotype was seen many times. The genes are TRBV20-1 and TRBJ2-7, with 9 bases fitting TRBD1. Germline assignment: CDR1 DFQATT and CDR2 SNEGSKA (reference sequence). The CDR3 consists of 14 residues. V trimming: 0 bases; J trimming: 4 bases; junction bases outside the gene matches: 4. CDR3 protein: CSARDGTGKYEQYF. In nucleotides, the CDR3 is TGCAGTGCTAGAGATGGGACAGGGAAGTACGAGCAGTACTTC.

In this sample, this clonotype turned up many times. This chain links TRBV24-1 with TRBJ1-1; the D gene is possibly TRBD1 (5 bases). Trimming left V 1 base short and J 7 bases short, with 9 bases between. The CDR3 sequence is 13 residues long. Germline lookup yields CDR1 KGHDR and CDR2 SFDVKD. CDR3 bases: TGTGCCACCAGTGATTTAGCGGGGGATGAAGCTTTCTTT. Amino acid sequence: CATSDLAGDEAFF.

The rearrangement joins TRBV29-1 to TRBJ2-7, with D tentatively TRBD2 (7 bases). V was cut by 7 bases and J by 1 base, with 11 bases left in between. The CDR3 sequence is 12 residues long. Germline CDR1 reads SQVTM; CDR2 reads ANQGSEA. This CDR3 reads CSAGEGSYEQYF. CDR3 nucleotides: TGCAGCGCAGGGGAGGGGTCCTACGAGCAGTACTTC.

The chain uses TRBV4-3 and TRBJ2-5, with D perhaps matching TRBD1 (6 bases). This CDR3 is built from 15 residues. Trimming shortened V by 0 bases and J by 4 bases, and 12 bases separated the two germline ends. Germline-derived CDR1 and CDR2 are LGHNA and YSLEER. The CDR3 nucleotides are TGCGCCAGCAGCCAAGATGGGCTCAGGGGAGAGACCCAGTACTTC. Residues: CASSQDGLRGETQYF.

This clonotype showed up many times. The chain employs TRBV20-1 and TRBJ2-3; D gene ambiguous. Trimming pared 6 bases from V and 0 bases from J, leaving 19 bases between. This CDR3 region has 16 residues. Germline lookup yields CDR1 DFQATT and CDR2 SNEGSKA (reference sequence). In DNA form, the CDR3 reads TGCAGTGCCCCCGCGGTTGGTATTACTAGCACAGATACGCAGTATTTT. Protein: CSAPAVGITSTDTQYF.

The chain employs TRBV12-3 or TRBV12-4 and TRBJ2-2; 11 bases map to TRBD1. The CDR3 is made up of 18 amino acids. Trimming took 2 bases from V and 4 from J; bases not matched to a gene: 9. CDR3 in amino acids: CASSLKDRGQLSTGELFF. The DNA for the CDR3 is TGTGCCAGCAGTTTAAAGGACAGGGGGCAGCTAAGCACCGGGGAGCTGTTTTTT.

This clonotype was recorded many times. The chain combines TRBV7-3 with TRBJ2-7, with D hard to call. Germline V lookup: CDR1 SGHTA, CDR2 FQGTGA. V lost 8 bases, J lost 3 bases, and 8 bases lay in between. CDR3 length: 11 amino acids. Written as DNA, the CDR3 is TGTGCCAGCGGAAACGACTACGAGCAGTACTTC. This codes for CASGNDYEQYF.

The V call is TRBV6-1, the J call TRBJ1-5; D is possibly TRBD1 (5 bases). CDR3 length equals 14 residues. Germline CDR1 and CDR2: MNHNS and SASEGT. Trimming stripped 7 bases from V and 4 bases from J, with 14 bases between. The CDR3 bases are TGTGCCAGCACTCCCAGGGAAGGGAATCAGCCCCAGCATTTT. This encodes CASTPREGNQPQHF.

This clonotype was seen repeatedly, ten times or more. The genes are TRBV20-1 and TRBJ2-1; D may be TRBD2 (6 bases). Germline V gene lookup returns CDR1 DFQATT and CDR2 SNEGSKA (reference sequence). The CDR3 contains 13 residues. Trimming pared 1 base from V and 7 bases from J, leaving 11 bases between. The CDR3 coding sequence is TGCAGTGCTAGAGCGGGGGTGATGAATGAGCAGTTCTTC. It is translated as CSARAGVMNEQFF.

Ten or more counts support this clonotype. The chain couples TRBV29-1 to TRBJ1-2; 10 nucleotides match TRBD1. Germline V gives CDR1 SQVTM, CDR2 ANQGSEA. V shed 7 bases and J 8 bases; nucleotides not matched to a gene: 10. The CDR3 contains 13 residues. The CDR3 nucleotides are TGCAGCGGCAGGACAGGGGGGGCTCTAGGCTACACCTTC. It specifies CSGRTGGALGYTF.

The chain employs TRBV21-1 and TRBJ2-7; TRBD1 is the table's D call and was not checked against the DNA. TRBV21-1 counts as a pseudogene. The CDR3 length is 14 residues. For the CDR3, the DNA is TGTGCCAGTATGGGACGGATAAGCTCCTACGAGCAGTACGTC. It yields the protein CASMGRISSYEQYV.

This clonotype was detected many times. The chain is built from TRBV20-1 and TRBJ1-1; 9 nucleotides line up with TRBD1. The germline gives CDR1 DFQATT, CDR2 SNEGSKA (reference sequence). The trim removed 6 bases at V and 4 bases at J, leaving 6 bases unmatched. This CDR3 has 13 amino acids. The CDR3 spells CSAPDRGGTEAFF. The CDR3 nucleotides read TGCAGTGCCCCGGACAGGGGAGGCACTGAAGCTTTCTTT.

This clonotype has a handful of counts. The rearrangement links TRBV12-3 or TRBV12-4 to TRBJ2-2; 10 nucleotides match TRBD2. The length of the CDR3 is 16 residues. V shed 3 bases, J shed 1 base, and the junction held 2 bases outside the gene matches. As DNA, the CDR3 is TGTGCCAGCAGTTTGGGACTAGCGAGGAACACCGGGGAGCTGTTTTTT. It is translated as CASSLGLARNTGELFF.

The chain links TRBV24-1 to TRBJ2-5, with 9 positions matching TRBD1. Germline CDR1 reads KGHDR; CDR2 reads SFDVKD. Losses at the gene ends were 0 bases for V and 4 bases for J; bases not matched to a gene: 5. The CDR3 contains 16 residues. CDR3 loop: CATSDLWGQGLETQYF. The CDR3 DNA is TGTGCCACCAGTGATTTGTGGGGACAGGGTTTAGAGACCCAGTACTTC.

The V gene is TRBV5-6, the J gene TRBJ2-4; the D is unclear. Trimming stripped 4 bases from V and 0 bases from J, with 11 bases between. CDR3 length: 15 residues. The germline V gene has CDR1 SGHDT and CDR2 YYEEEE. DNA of the CDR3: TGTGCCAGCAGCCCCCTTCGACTAGCCAAAAACATTCAGTACTTC. Translation gives CASSPLRLAKNIQYF.

V gene TRBV28 combines with J gene TRBJ2-1, with D perhaps assigned TRBD1 or TRBD2 (5 bases each). CDR1 MDHEN and CDR2 SYDVKM come from the germline V gene. Trimming pared 4 bases from V and 5 bases from J, leaving 12 bases between. This CDR3 has 14 amino acids. CDR3 sequence reads: CASSYEGTHNEQFF. The CDR3 bases are TGTGCCAGCAGTTACGAAGGGACCCACAATGAGCAGTTCTTC.